The rows below give T cell receptor beta chains drawn from one sample of a study of blood T cell repertoires in COVID-19. The table came from immunoSEQ multiplex PCR; TCRdb's copy has only in-frame clones and leaves some out. The data contain roughly 50,000 clones, more than 75% of them singletons. The source material was peripheral blood. Receptors originate from a woman between 55 and 75 years old with acute or convalescent COVID-19. Both conserved end residues are part of each CDR3. The order of the fields is J gene, V gene, clone size, D gene, CDR3 DNA, CDR3 protein. D genes are given only for firm matches. Expanded clones are given a class, and other clones once, few, many or no size at all.

TRBJ1-2 TRBV21-1 . . TGTGCCAGCAGCAAACCCCAGGGGCACTATGGCTACACCTTC CASSKPQGHYGYTF
TRBJ1-1 TRBV7-3 . TRBD1 TGTGCCAGCAGCCTCCAGGGGGCGAACACTGAAGCTTTCTTT CASSLQGANTEAFF
TRBJ2-2 TRBV28 . TRBD1 TGTGCCAGCAGTTTGATGGGGACAGGGTTCACCGGGGAGCTGTTTTTT CASSLMGTGFTGELFF
TRBJ1-3 TRBV11-2 . . TGTGCCAGCAGCCCCCAGGAGGGGCCGGGAAACACCATATATTTT CASSPQEGPGNTIYF
TRBJ1-2 TRBV12-3/TRBV12-4 . . TGTGCCAGCTCTTGGGAAGGGGTGGTAGGCTACACCTTC CASSWEGVVGYTF
TRBJ1-2 TRBV28 . . TGTGCCAGCAGTTTGTATCCCCCGGGGGATGGCTACACCTTC CASSLYPPGDGYTF
TRBJ1-1 TRBV5-4 . . TGTGCCAGCAGCTTGGGGGCAGGGCGTGAAGCTTTCTTT CASSLGAGREAFF
TRBJ2-7 TRBV3-1/TRBV3-2 . . TGTGCCAGCAGCCAAGTCGAGTACGAGCAGTACTTC CASSQVEYEQYF
TRBJ1-3 TRBV9 . TRBD1 TGTGCCAGCAGCGAGGACAGGGTAGCAGGCTCTGGAAACACCATATATTTT CASSEDRVAGSGNTIYF
TRBJ1-3 TRBV18 . . TGTGCCAGCTCACCAAAGGGGCAGAGCTCTGGAAACACCATATATTTT CASSPKGQSSGNTIYF
TRBJ2-7 TRBV4-2 few . TGTGCCAGCAGCACCCGGGACACAGCATCCTACGAGCAGTACTTC CASSTRDTASYEQYF
TRBJ2-2 TRBV3-1/TRBV3-2 . TRBD1 TGTGCCAGCAGCCGACAGGGGGGGGCCTCCGGGGAGCTGTTTTTT CASSRQGGASGELFF
TRBJ1-1 TRBV10-3 . . TGTGCCATCAACGCAGGGGTAGTTAACACTGAAGCTTTCTTT CAINAGVVNTEAFF
TRBJ1-2 TRBV11-2 . . TGTGCCAGCAGCCCCTCAAACCCCCCGGGGTATTATGGCTACACCTTC CASSPSNPPGYYGYTF
TRBJ2-1 TRBV28 . . TGTGCCAGCAGGGCCAACGGGGGTGCGAACTACAATGAGCAGTTCTTC CASRANGGANYNEQFF
TRBJ1-2 TRBV2 . . TGTGCCAGCAGTGAATTGGTGATAGGGGCCAGGGATGGCTACACCTTC CASSELVIGARDGYTF
TRBJ1-5 TRBV6-5 . TRBD1 TGTGCCAGCAGTTACCCGGGACAGGGAACAAAGCAGCCCCAGCATTTT CASSYPGQGTKQPQHF
TRBJ1-1 TRBV27 . . TGTGCCAGCAGTGTCCAGGGTCCCAACACTGAAGCTTTCTTT CASSVQGPNTEAFF
TRBJ2-1 TRBV18 . TRBD2 TGTGCCAGCTCACCACAGGGACTAGCGGGAGGACCCAATGAGCAGTTCTTC CASSPQGLAGGPNEQFF
TRBJ1-2 TRBV28 . TRBD1 TGTGCCAGCAGTTTAATCCGGAGACAGGGAGTGGGTGGCTACACCTTC CASSLIRRQGVGGYTF
TRBJ1-2 TRBV9 . . TGTGCCAGCAGCGGGGGGCCACAAAACTATGGCTACACCTTC CASSGGPQNYGYTF
TRBJ1-6 TRBV27 . TRBD1 TGTGCCAGCAGTTTATCCCGGACAGGATCACCCCTCCACTTT CASSLSRTGSPLHF
TRBJ1-5 TRBV7-9 . . TGTGCCAGCAGCTTGACTAGGAATCAGCCCCAGCATTTT CASSLTRNQPQHF
TRBJ1-2 TRBV6-2/TRBV6-3 . . TGTGCCAGCAGTTACTCTACAGCTAACTATGGCTACACCTTC CASSYSTANYGYTF
TRBJ2-1 TRBV6-2/TRBV6-3 . TRBD2 TGTGCCAGCAGCTCCCGGAAAGCGGGAGGGCTCAATGAGCAGTTCTTC CASSSRKAGGLNEQFF
TRBJ2-7 TRBV7-7 . . TGTGCCAGCAGCTTAGGGGTCGGTCCGGGGAACTACGAGCAGTACTTC CASSLGVGPGNYEQYF
TRBJ1-2 TRBV28 . . TGTGCCAGCAGTCCACCCGGGAGCGGGAATGGCTACACCTTC CASSPPGSGNGYTF
TRBJ1-1 TRBV2 . TRBD1 TGTGCCAGCACCCGAGACAGGGGGGAGAACACTGAAGCTTTCTTT CASTRDRGENTEAFF
TRBJ1-1 TRBV10-2 . TRBD1 TGCGCCAGCAGGGGACAGGGGGCGAACACTGAAGCTTTCTTT CASRGQGANTEAFF
TRBJ1-2 TRBV18 . . TGTGCCAGCTCACCGACGCCGGAACAGGGAGGGAAGGATGGCTACACCTTC CASSPTPEQGGKDGYTF
TRBJ1-3 TRBV5-4 . . TGTGCCAGCAGCCCTAGAAATGGCGACACCATATATTTT CASSPRNGDTIYF
TRBJ2-3 TRBV6-4 . TRBD1 TGTGCCAGCAGTGGGACAGGGAGGTCAGATACGCAGTATTTT CASSGTGRSDTQYF
TRBJ2-2 TRBV2 . TRBD2 TGTGCCAGCAGTAGATTAGCGGGGGGATACACCGGGGAGCTGTTTTTT CASSRLAGGYTGELFF
TRBJ2-5 TRBV7-2 . . TGTGCCAGCAGCCTAAGAAGAGGAGAGACCCAGTACTTC CASSLRRGETQYF
TRBJ1-3 TRBV29-1 . . TGCAGCGTTGTCTTTGGGAGCTCTGGAAACACCATATATTTT CSVVFGSSGNTIYF
TRBJ2-1 TRBV7-9 once . TGTGCCAGCAGCAAGGACAGATTGGGCAATGAGCAGTTCTTC CASSKDRLGNEQFF
TRBJ1-4 TRBV6-5 . TRBD1 TGTGCCAGCAGTTACACTGCGGAGAGACAGGGGGAAAAACTGTTTTTT CASSYTAERQGEKLFF
TRBJ2-1 TRBV3-1/TRBV3-2 . TRBD2 TGTGCCAGCAGCGGTGGACTAGCGGGAGTAAATGAGCAGTTCTTC CASSGGLAGVNEQFF
TRBJ2-3 TRBV5-6 . . TGTGCCAGCAGACAAATGGGGTCGGGAGAGACAGATACGCAGTATTTT CASRQMGSGETDTQYF
TRBJ2-2 TRBV7-2 . TRBD1 TGTGCCAGCAGCTTAGTGACAGGGAGCACCGGGGAGCTGTTTTTT CASSLVTGSTGELFF
TRBJ1-1 TRBV5-6 . TRBD1 TGTGCCAGCAGCTTGGTAAGGGGGCGGGCTTTCTTT CASSLVRGRAFF
TRBJ2-1 TRBV11-2 . TRBD1 TGTGCCAGCAGCCGGACAGGGACGGGCAATGAGCAGTTCTTC CASSRTGTGNEQFF
TRBJ2-2 TRBV4-1 . TRBD2 TGCGCCAGCAGCCATCGTGGGACTAGCGGGAGTACCGGGGAGCTGTTTTTT CASSHRGTSGSTGELFF
TRBJ1-2 TRBV6-5 . . TGTGCCAGCAGTAGAGGCCGGGACTATGGCTACACCTTC CASSRGRDYGYTF
TRBJ1-2 TRBV25-1 . . TGTGCCAGCAAGGAGGATGGCTACACCTTC CASKEDGYTF
TRBJ1-2 TRBV7-9 . TRBD1 TGTGCCAGCAGCATAGGACAGGGGGTGATGAACTATGGCTACACCTTC CASSIGQGVMNYGYTF
TRBJ2-3 TRBV6-5 . . TGTGCCAGCAGTTCGGCCTCTCGCTGGGCGACAGATACGCAGTATTTT CASSSASRWATDTQYF
TRBJ1-1 TRBV19 . . TGTGCCAGTAGTATAAACAGTCAGGGGAACACTGAAGCTTTCTTT CASSINSQGNTEAFF